Listed here are 13 T cell receptor beta chains from one sample, sequenced in a study of T cell repertoires in cytomegalovirus infection. TCRdb passed the reads through MiXCR, listing each CDR3 protein once. This sample carries 150,000 to 200,000 distinct CDR3 sequences, roughly 20% of them seen once, and the ten largest clones take 2.5% to 3%. Sequencing was performed on PBMCs. Receptor source: a human donor in good health (CMV status not recorded). Some clones in this sample may be carry-over from other donors' samples.

In its sample, this clonotype was seen a few times. The V call is TRBV19, the J call TRBJ1-5, with D possibly TRBD1 on 5 matching bases. Germline V lookup: CDR1 LNHDA, CDR2 SQIVND (reference sequence). The V end was cut by 5 bases, the J end by 4 bases, with 9 bases between. The CDR3 runs 13 residues. DNA of the CDR3: TGTGCCAGTAGTCCGGGACGGAATCAGCCCCAGCATTTT. Encoded protein: CASSPGRNQPQHF.

A few counts support this clonotype. V usage is TRBV7-9 and J usage is TRBJ2-7; 9 nucleotides align to TRBD1. The length of the CDR3 is 15 residues. V was pared by 6 bases and J by 6 bases, with 12 bases of the junction left unmatched. Germline CDR1 and CDR2: SEHNR and FQNEAQ (reference sequence). The CDR3 region has the DNA TGTGCCAGCAGGCCCCTAGGGACAGGGCCCTTCGAGCAGTACTTC. Its protein is CASRPLGTGPFEQYF.

The rearrangement uses TRBV5-1 and TRBJ2-1, with D perhaps TRBD2 (6 bases). Germline assignment: CDR1 SGHRS and CDR2 YFSETQ. The CDR3 length is 14 residues. The V gene lost 0 bases and the J gene lost 6 bases, with 10 bases spanning the gap. CDR3 protein: CASSLEGGRNEQFF. CDR3 DNA sequence: TGCGCCAGCAGCTTGGAAGGAGGGCGCAATGAGCAGTTCTTC.

There are many counts of this clonotype. V gene TRBV28 combines with J gene TRBJ2-3; a weak D match, TRBD1 (6 bases). The germline V and J ends were trimmed by 4 bases and 3 bases, with 20 bases remaining between them. Germline CDR1 reads MDHEN; CDR2 reads SYDVKM. This CDR3 contains 17 residues. This CDR3 reads CASSSQTRGTSTDTQYF. The CDR3 bases are TGTGCCAGCAGTTCCCAAACGAGGGGGACATCGACAGATACGCAGTATTTT.

The sample holds many counts of this clonotype. This chain links TRBV27 with TRBJ2-1; 14 bases line up with TRBD2. Trimming removed 4 bases from V and 4 bases from J; junction bases left unmatched: 3. This CDR3 has 16 residues. In germline, CDR1 is MNHEY, CDR2 SMNVEV (reference sequence). The CDR3 region is CASSSGLAGAYNEQFF. The DNA for the CDR3 is TGTGCCAGCAGTTCGGGACTAGCGGGGGCGTACAATGAGCAGTTCTTC.

Ten or more counts support this clonotype. V gene TRBV7-2 combines with J gene TRBJ2-7; no clear D gene. The CDR3 loop spans 12 amino acids. CDR1 and CDR2 from the germline V gene are SGHTA and FQGNSA. The V and J ends lost 1 base and 4 bases respectively, with 5 bases between them. CDR3 coding DNA: TGTGCCAGCAGCTTAGTAGGTTACGAGCAGTACTTC. Its protein is CASSLVGYEQYF. Filled out from reference TRBV7-2 and TRBJ2-7, the complete variable domain reads GAGVSQSPSNKVTEKGKDVELRCDPISGHTALYWYRQSLGQGLEFLIYFQGNSAPDKSGLPSDRFSAERTGGSVSTLTIQRTQQEDSAVYLCASSLVGYEQYFGPGTRLTVT.

The rearrangement joins TRBV6-5 to TRBJ2-7; D might be TRBD1 or TRBD2, each matching 6 bases. V lost 5 bases, J lost 6 bases, and 17 bases lay in between. Germline loops: CDR1 MNHEY, CDR2 SVGAGI. CDR3 length: 14 residues. CDR3 amino acids: CASSHKGGLSEQYF. The CDR3 DNA is TGTGCCAGCAGTCACAAGGGGGGCTTAAGCGAGCAGTACTTC.

The sample holds many counts of this clonotype. V gene TRBV7-3 combines with J gene TRBJ1-1; 7 nucleotides agree with TRBD1. The V gene's germline CDR1 is SGHTA and CDR2 FQGTGA. This CDR3 is 14 amino acids long. J was trimmed by 4 bases and V by 5 bases; bases with no gene match: 7. CDR3 sequence reads: CASSPRAGGTEAFF. The CDR3 DNA sequence: TGTGCCAGCAGCCCCAGAGCAGGGGGCACTGAAGCTTTCTTT.

In this sample, this clonotype turned up many times. This chain connects TRBV7-2 to TRBJ2-1; 10 nucleotides agree with TRBD2. Germline CDR1 and CDR2: SGHTA and FQGNSA. The CDR3 covers 15 residues. Losses at the gene ends were 4 bases for V and 5 bases for J; bases not matched to a gene: 5. In DNA, the CDR3 is TGTGCCAGCAGCTCGCCGGGACTAGCGAACAATGAGCAGTTCTTC. It yields the protein CASSSPGLANNEQFF. Full variable domain (missing parts from reference TRBV7-2 and TRBJ2-1): GAGVSQSPSNKVTEKGKDVELRCDPISGHTALYWYRQSLGQGLEFLIYFQGNSAPDKSGLPSDRFSAERTGGSVSTLTIQRTQQEDSAVYLCASSSPGLANNEQFFGPGTRLTVL.

Ten or more counts support this clonotype. This chain links TRBV19 with TRBJ2-1; D remains unclear. Germline values: CDR1 LNHDA, CDR2 SQIVND (reference sequence). This CDR3 has 15 residues. V shed 1 base and J shed 6 bases, with 13 bases lying between them. CDR3 protein: CASSIVGLGINEQFF. The CDR3, as DNA: TGTGCCAGTAGTATAGTAGGGTTAGGTATCAATGAGCAGTTCTTC. The full variable domain, with the rest looked up from reference TRBV19 and TRBJ2-1, is DGGITQSPKYLFRKEGQNVTLSCEQNLNHDAMYWYRQDPGQGLRLIYYSQIVNDFQKGDIAEGYSVSREKKESFPLTVTSAQKNPTAFYLCASSIVGLGINEQFFGPGTRLTVL.

This clonotype was seen ten or more times. The rearrangement joins TRBV7-3 to TRBJ1-1; D is possibly TRBD1 (5 bases). With 3 bases removed from V and 0 bases from J, the gap between germline ends came to 8 bases. The CDR3 runs 14 residues. The V gene's germline CDR1 is SGHTA and CDR2 FQGTGA. CDR3 nucleotides: TGTGCCAGCAGCTTTACAGGAATGAACACTGAAGCTTTCTTT. This translates into CASSFTGMNTEAFF.

The chain uses TRBV9 and TRBJ1-6; 10 bases fit TRBD1. Losses at the gene ends were 3 bases for V and 8 bases for J; bases not matched to a gene: 2. The CDR3 length is 14 residues. Germline-derived CDR1 and CDR2 are SGDLS and YYNGEE. CDR3 sequence (DNA): TGTGCCAGCAGCGCCGGGACAGGGGATTCACCCCTCCACTTT. Amino acids: CASSAGTGDSPLHF.

This clonotype has more than one count but fewer than ten. This chain links TRBV12-3 or TRBV12-4 with TRBJ2-1, with D maybe TRBD2 (6 bases). V gave up 7 bases and J gave up 7 bases, with 20 bases separating them. This CDR3 region has 15 residues. The CDR3 sequence is CASTPFMGTPNEQFF. The DNA for the CDR3 is TGTGCCAGCACTCCTTTCATGGGGACTCCTAATGAGCAGTTCTTC.